Below, 26 T cell receptor beta chains from the same sample are listed, as sequenced in a study of blood T cells in healthy people across ages. A second 7 to 11 cycle PCR used barcoded and J-beta primers. TCRdb processed the 5' RACE reads anew with MiXCR; each CDR3 protein has one entry. The profile shows over a million distinct CDR3 sequences, 40% to 50% of them singletons. Sequencing input: blood. Receptors originate from a woman between 18 and 29 years old in good health.

This clonotype appeared a few times. The V and J genes are TRBV7-9 and TRBJ2-1, with D possibly matching TRBD2 (6 bases). The CDR3 runs 17 residues. With 5 bases removed from V and 7 bases from J, the gap between germline ends came to 24 bases. Germline assignment: CDR1 SEHNR and CDR2 FQNEAQ (reference sequence). The CDR3 loop reads CASSRLKFSGEANEQFF. CDR3 bases: TGTGCCAGCAGCCGACTCAAATTTAGCGGCGAGGCTAATGAGCAGTTCTTC.

This clonotype was observed a few times. This chain connects TRBV20-1 to TRBJ2-1, with D unresolved. The CDR3 spans 12 residues. Germline CDR1 DFQATT, CDR2 SNEGSKA (reference sequence). Trimming left V 2 bases short and J 6 bases short, with 8 bases between. The CDR3, as DNA: TGCAGTGCTAGATGGCCCTCCAATGAGCAGTTCTTC. Translated: CSARWPSNEQFF.

A note on this clonotype: One end of the junction varies from germline; a read error may be responsible. The chain uses TRBV12-3 or TRBV12-4 and TRBJ2-7, with TRBD1 matching 9 bases. This CDR3 comprises 14 residues. CDR3 region: CAGSGQGKSSEQYF. The CDR3 DNA sequence: TGTGCCGGCAGTGGACAGGGGAAAAGCTCCGAGCAGTACTTC.

The rearrangement uses TRBV20-1 and TRBJ1-1, with a possible D match to TRBD1 (5 bases). The CDR3 consists of 15 residues. Germline CDR1 and CDR2: DFQATT and SNEGSKA (reference sequence). Trimming took off 3 bases at V and 3 bases at J, with 17 bases between the two ends. The CDR3 DNA reads TGCAGTGCTAGGGCCCCCAGCCCGGGGGACACTGAAGCTTTCTTT. Amino acid sequence: CSARAPSPGDTEAFF.

This clonotype was seen repeatedly, ten times or more. The V call is TRBV12-3 or TRBV12-4, the J call TRBJ1-1; 9 positions agree with TRBD1. CDR3 length: 18 amino acids. V dropped 4 bases and J dropped 1; count of bases not matched to a gene: 13. The CDR3 loop is CASSSTRDRARGNTEAFF. CDR3 sequence (DNA): TGTGCCAGCAGTTCTACCCGGGACAGGGCGCGAGGGAACACTGAAGCTTTCTTT.

This clonotype has a handful of counts. The chain couples TRBV29-1 to TRBJ2-7; perhaps TRBD2 as D (6 bases). CDR3 size: 11 residues. CDR1 and CDR2 from the germline V gene are SQVTM and ANQGSEA. Trimming left V 7 bases short and J 6 bases short, with 13 bases between. CDR3 in amino acids: CSAGTSSEQYF. The CDR3 nucleotides read TGCAGCGCCGGGACTTCATCCGAGCAGTACTTC.

The chain carries TRBV6-1 and TRBJ1-5; the D gene is possibly TRBD1 (6 bases). The germline gives CDR1 MNHNS, CDR2 SASEGT. This CDR3 region has 15 residues. Trimming took off 1 base at V and 1 base at J, with 8 bases between the two ends. This chain's CDR3 is CASSEGGGSNQPQHF. In DNA form, the CDR3 reads TGTGCCAGCAGTGAAGGGGGGGGCAGCAATCAGCCCCAGCATTTT.

The V and J genes are TRBV5-1 and TRBJ1-1; the D gene is possibly TRBD1 (5 bases). The CDR3 is 16 residues long. Germline assignment: CDR1 SGHRS and CDR2 YFSETQ. Between the trimmed V and J ends, which lost 0 bases and 0 bases, there was a span of 12 bases. CDR3 in DNA: TGCGCCAGCAGCTTGGTGGCAGGGACCCTGAACACTGAAGCTTTCTTT. Translated: CASSLVAGTLNTEAFF.

The chain recombines TRBV4-2 with TRBJ2-1, with D tentatively TRBD1 (5 bases). Germline V gene lookup returns CDR1 LGHNA and CDR2 YNFKEQ. The CDR3 covers 16 residues. The V end lost 0 bases, the J end lost 0 bases, and 9 bases lay between the germline ends. The CDR3: CASSQDPQGSYNEQFF. Here the CDR3 DNA reads TGTGCCAGCAGCCAAGATCCCCAGGGCTCCTACAATGAGCAGTTCTTC.

This clonotype was found a few times. V gene TRBV15 combines with J gene TRBJ2-5, with D uncertain. V was pared by 2 bases and J by 11 bases, with 15 bases between. This CDR3 is built from 13 residues. In germline, CDR1 is LNHNV, CDR2 YYDKDF (reference sequence). The CDR3 region is CATSRPPLDEQYF. In nucleotides, the CDR3 is TGTGCCACCAGCAGACCCCCCTTAGATGAGCAGTACTTC.

This clonotype was seen more than once but under ten times. The J gene is TRBJ2-3, the V gene TRBV20-1; D might be TRBD2 (5 bases). Between the trimmed V and J ends, which lost 3 bases and 0 bases, there was a span of 10 bases. Germline loops: CDR1 DFQATT, CDR2 SNEGSKA (reference sequence). This CDR3 comprises 14 residues. The CDR3 nucleotides are TGCAGTGCTAGGGGCCAGCGGAGCACAGATACGCAGTATTTT. This gives the protein CSARGQRSTDTQYF.

The chain has TRBV19 and TRBJ2-5; TRBD2 agrees at 9 bases. Gene TRBJ2-7 matches the end of the DNA better, so the J call may be wrong. Germline V gene sequence: CDR1 LNHDA, CDR2 SQIVND (reference sequence). The CDR3 contains 17 residues. This chain's CDR3 is CASSMVGSGSRGDEQYF. CDR3 bases: TGTGCCAGTAGTATGGTGGGTAGCGGGAGTCGTGGGGACGAGCAGTACTTC.

In its sample, this clonotype was seen once. The J gene is TRBJ2-3, the V gene TRBV20-1; the match to TRBD2 covers 11 bases. The length of the CDR3 is 18 residues. With V trimmed by 2 bases and J by 2 bases, 12 bases remained unmatched. Germline lookup yields CDR1 DFQATT and CDR2 SNEGSKA (reference sequence). This CDR3 is CSARKPTGTSGSTDTQYF. CDR3 nucleotide sequence: TGCAGTGCTAGAAAACCTACCGGGACTAGCGGATCCACAGATACGCAGTATTTT.

This clonotype was counted many times. The genes are TRBV7-2 and TRBJ2-3; 7 bases match TRBD2. The germline V gene encodes CDR1 SGHTA and CDR2 FQGNSA. The CDR3 contains 14 residues. The junction had 4 bases not matched to a gene; V was cut back by 5 bases and J by 2 bases. CDR3 nucleotides: TGTGCCAGCAGCCCTCGGGACTACACAGATACGCAGTATTTT. Its translation is CASSPRDYTDTQYF.

This clonotype appeared a few times. This chain connects TRBV18 to TRBJ2-1; the match to TRBD2 covers 7 bases. CDR1 is KGHSH and CDR2 is LQKENI in the germline V gene. The CDR3 loop spans 12 amino acids. The CDR3 loop is CAGGSSYNEQFF. Written as DNA, the CDR3 is TGTGCGGGCGGGAGCTCCTACAATGAGCAGTTCTTC. The full variable domain, rest sourced from reference TRBV18 and TRBJ2-1, is NAGVMQNPRHLVRRRGQEARLRCSPMKGHSHVYWYRQLPEEGLKFMVYLQKENIIDESGMPKERFSAEFPKEGPSILRIQQVVRGDSAAYFCAGGSSYNEQFFGPGTRLTVL.

This rearrangement joins TRBV7-2 to TRBJ2-2; D is ambiguous. Looked up from germline, CDR1 is SGHTA and CDR2 is FQGNSA. V dropped 1 base and J dropped 2 bases, with 11 bases sitting between them. This CDR3 has 16 amino acids. The CDR3 DNA follows: TGTGCCAGCAGCTTAGGGGCCAGCCCAAACACCGGGGAGCTGTTTTTT. Translation: CASSLGASPNTGELFF.

This sequence joins TRBV3-1 and TRBJ2-7; unclear D gene. The germline V gene has CDR1 LGHDT and CDR2 YNNKEL (reference sequence). V was trimmed by 2 bases and J by 0 bases, leaving 11 bases between them. The CDR3 runs to 15 residues. CDR3 protein: CASSQQPDSSYEQYF. CDR3 coding DNA: TGTGCCAGCAGCCAACAGCCGGATAGCTCCTACGAGCAGTACTTC.

This rearrangement joins TRBV13 to TRBJ2-1; 8 bases line up with TRBD2. The CDR3 is made up of 15 amino acids. Germline V gene lookup returns CDR1 PRHDT and CDR2 FYEKMQ (reference sequence). Trimming cost V 5 bases and J 9 bases; bases outside gene matches: 12. DNA of the CDR3: TGTGCCAGCAGCGAAAGACGAGCGGGAGTGGGTGAGCAGTTCTTC. The encoded protein is CASSERRAGVGEQFF.

The V call is TRBV20-1, the J call TRBJ2-7; 8 positions agree with TRBD1. Looked up from germline, CDR1 is DFQATT and CDR2 is SNEGSKA (reference sequence). Trimming removed 1 base from V and 2 bases from J; junction bases left unmatched: 1. The CDR3 loop spans 13 amino acids. The CDR3 DNA reads as TGCAGTGCTAGAGCGACAGGGGCCTACGAGCAGTACTTC. Residues: CSARATGAYEQYF.

This clonotype was seen a few times. The genes are TRBV7-9 and TRBJ2-1; perhaps TRBD2 as D (6 bases). V was clipped by 8 bases and J by 6 bases, with 23 bases between them. Germline CDR1 SEHNR, CDR2 FQNEAQ (reference sequence). This CDR3 has 16 amino acids. The CDR3: CASFAPGANDPNEQFF. Written as DNA, the CDR3 is TGTGCCAGCTTTGCTCCGGGAGCCAACGACCCCAATGAGCAGTTCTTC.

The chain employs TRBV7-2 and TRBJ2-1; 13 nucleotides align to TRBD2. The CDR3 covers 13 residues. Trimming cost V 10 bases and J 9 bases; bases outside gene matches: 6. CDR1 is SGHTA and CDR2 is FQGNSA in the germline V gene. CDR3 protein: CTTTSGRWSEQFF. In nucleotides, the CDR3 is TGTACCACGACTAGCGGGAGGTGGAGTGAGCAGTTCTTC.

The chain has TRBV12-3 or TRBV12-4 and TRBJ1-5; D might be TRBD1 (6 bases). V was clipped by 6 bases and J by 3 bases, with 15 bases between them. This CDR3 has 15 amino acids. For the CDR3, the DNA is TGTGCCAGCAGAAGAAGGGGGGATGACAATCAGCCCCAGCATTTT. Its protein is CASRRRGDDNQPQHF.

The rearrangement joins TRBV29-1 to TRBJ2-7, with 12 bases identical to TRBD2. Germline V gene sequence: CDR1 SQVTM, CDR2 ANQGSEA. The CDR3 spans 17 residues. V was pared by 3 bases and J by 0 bases, with 9 bases of the junction left unmatched. CDR3 sequence: CSVEWGTSGRSSYEQYF. The DNA for the CDR3 is TGCAGCGTTGAGTGGGGGACTAGCGGGCGAAGCTCCTACGAGCAGTACTTC.

The chain employs TRBV9 and TRBJ2-1, with 10 bases identical to TRBD2. The trim removed 0 bases at V and 1 base at J, leaving 1 base unmatched. Germline V lookup: CDR1 SGDLS, CDR2 YYNGEE. This CDR3 contains 16 residues. The CDR3 region has the DNA TGTGCCAGCAGCGTAGGGACTAGCGGTTCCTACAATGAGCAGTTCTTC. This gives the protein CASSVGTSGSYNEQFF. The whole variable domain, remainder taken from reference TRBV9 and TRBJ2-1, is DSGVTQTPKHLITATGQRVTLRCSPRSGDLSVYWYQQSLDQGLQFLIQYYNGEERAKGNILERFSAQQFPDLHSELNLSSLELGDSALYFCASSVGTSGSYNEQFFGPGTRLTVL.

The rearrangement links TRBV3-1 to TRBJ1-1, with D perhaps TRBD1 (6 bases). Per germline, CDR1 LGHDT and CDR2 YNNKEL (reference sequence). The CDR3 covers 14 residues. V was pared by 4 bases and J by 4 bases, with 13 bases between. The CDR3 bases are TGTGCCAGCAGCCTCCGGGACAACTCCACTGAAGCTTTCTTT. This encodes CASSLRDNSTEAFF.

The V call is TRBV2, the J call TRBJ2-7, with 8 bases lining up with TRBD1. The CDR3 runs 17 residues. Germline assignment: CDR1 SNHLY and CDR2 FYNNEI. The V and J ends lost 1 base and 3 bases, in that order; junction bases with no gene match: 11. The CDR3 reads CASSEDWRAGGIYEQYF. DNA of the CDR3: TGTGCCAGCAGTGAAGATTGGCGGGCAGGGGGCATCTACGAGCAGTACTTC.